This TCR beta chain was recorded in a study of PD-L1 blockade in urothelial cancer (dated by TCRdb to the late 2010s). Regarding the study in general: Therapy was started in the mid-2010s for all patients, and atezolizumab 1,200 mg was administered intravenously every 3 weeks. About 90% of the 29 patients were identified as males with urothelial cancer of bladder origin, and a prior smoking history was reported by 18 of 29 patients. An ECOG performance status of 0 or 1 was recorded for the patients, and 0 to 3 prior chemotherapy regimens had been received by the patients. Blood samples were analyzed 3 weeks after the start of treatment (second dose) and 6 weeks after the start of treatment. Blood samples yielded a median of 141,255 T cells and 65,000 to 95,000 unique TCRs, with median clonality roughly 0.082. An exploratory multi-omic analysis was conducted of the somatic, immune and clinical correlates of response to PD-L1 blockade with atezolizumab in urothelial cancer. Pretreatment tumor samples and matched peripheral blood, collected serially before and after atezolizumab treatment, underwent TCR sequencing. Progression-free survival longer than 6 months counted as durable clinical benefit, and TCR features were additionally tested against both progression-free and overall survival. In the same patients who had TCR sequencing, pretreatment tumors also underwent whole exome sequencing and RNA sequencing. Durable clinical benefit was achieved by nine patients and was not achieved by 20 patients. Pretreatment blood TCR-seq was available for twenty-nine patients, at least one posttreatment blood collection was obtained for 25 or so patients, and tumor TCR-seq was available for 25 or so patients.

The cohort included 29 patients with locally advanced or metastatic urothelial carcinoma who were treated at Memorial Sloan Kettering on a trial protocol. Peripheral blood mononuclear cells were collected pretreatment and during treatment, at between 1 and 8 total time points per patient. The Qiagen DNeasy Blood extraction kit was used to purify genomic DNA from total PBMCs and from tumor samples. PBMCs were collected pretreatment and during treatment and were isolated and stored as previously described. Per the germline V gene, SNHLY is the CDR1 and FYNNEI is the CDR2. V is cut by 2 bases and J by 4 bases, and the space between the germline ends is 14 bases. The cysteine opens and the phenylalanine closes a CDR3 of 15 amino acids. Only the CDR3 DNA is retained, 45 bases long and in frame from the first base. What the work shows at the level of the full study, not this receptor alone: Because the sample size was small (n ≈ 27) and many exploratory analyses were performed, the results are intended to be hypothesis-generating. A pretreatment peripheral blood TCR clonality below the median was linked to improved progression-free and overall survival. At 3 weeks after the start of treatment, tumor-associated TCR clones in peripheral blood had expanded more in patients with durable benefit (n ≈ 20, p = 0.022).

Synthetic TCR analog templates were spiked into each PCR to estimate absolute template abundance from read counts. The immunoSEQ assay used bias-controlled V and J gene primers to amplify TCRbeta CDR3 regions from genomic DNA. Sequencing of rearranged TCRbeta segments was performed at approximately 20X coverage. In the source study's methods: Clustering was used to correct sequencing errors, and CDR3s were annotated against IMGT to assign V, D and J genes. Out-of-frame and stop-codon sequences were excluded, and only productive TCRbeta rearrangements were used in downstream analyses. Clonality was computed as one minus Shannon entropy normalized by the log of the number of unique productive sequences. Clones differing between time points or between blood and tumor were identified by Fisher's exact test with Benjamini-Hochberg correction at adjusted p below 0.01. In its TCRdb copy, this immuneACCESS table keeps in-frame sequences only and misses some clones. Where compared with another copy, unresolved V genes explain less than half of these, and the others have no known cause. The V and J calls and clone size were taken over from that table, and D and trimming were inferred from the DNA. The sample yields about 72,000 clones; approximately 80% were counted once. The top ten clones comprise less than 5.5% of the sample.

Remarks on this clone: Its cognate antigen has yet to be identified. The sample holds no much larger clone one base away, and base qualities are not on file.

Material: PBMCs, obtained around atezolizumab (anti-PD-L1) treatment. This clonotype was obtained from a man between 65 and 80 years old with urothelial cancer. This chain is built from TRBV2 and TRBJ1-2; a weak D assignment points to TRBD1 (5 bases agree). The CDR3 protein is CASSELGATFYGYTF. The sequenced DNA: TGTGCCAGCAGTGAATTAGGGGCCACCTTCTATGGCTACACCTTC.